This TCR beta chain derives from a study of OX40 agonist ivuxolimab in advanced cancers. The study, taken as a whole, reports: The study observed clonal expansion of CD4+ and CD8+ blood T cells by week 6 at 0.1 to 3.0 mg/kg. Among T cells, CD8+ cells averaged more expanded clones than CD4+ cells.

Here immunoSEQ multiplex PCR was the method, and the copy in TCRdb shows in-frame clones only, minus some. The sample holds 20,000 or so clones, around 70% seen once. Worth noting for this clone: As yet, its antigen is unknown.

The source was CD4+ or CD8+ T cells sorted from blood, collected in a trial of the OX40 agonist ivuxolimab. The origin of this receptor is an adult with an advanced solid tumor such as melanoma, head and neck, liver or kidney cancer.

CDR3 bases: TGTGCCAGCAGCCCCGGGACAGGGAGAACCGAGCAGTACTTC. As protein: CASSPGTGRTEQYF. This chain links TRBV7-8 with TRBJ2-7, with 9 bases identical to TRBD1. Germline V gene data show CDR1 as SGHVS and CDR2 as FQNEAQ. The CDR3 extends over 14 amino acids. Unmatched junction bases numbered 8, after V lost 5 bases and J lost 6 bases. Filled out from reference TRBV7-8 and TRBJ2-7, the complete variable domain reads GAGVSQSPRYKVAKRGQDVALRCDPISGHVSLFWYQQALGQGPEFLTYFQNEAQLDKSGLPSDRFFAERPEGSVSTLKIQRTQQEDSAVYLCASSPGTGRTEQYFGPGTRLTVT.